Here is one T cell receptor beta chain with its context. Its antigen is unidentified. Between the trimmed V and J ends, which lost 4 bases and 0 bases, there was a span of 10 bases. This CDR3 is 15 amino acids long. The V gene's germline CDR1 is KGHSH and CDR2 LQKENI. How the authors handled the data: A classifier of distant metastasis in papillary thyroid cancer was built from CDR3 differences (across clinicopathological groups). From the PCR reads, TCRdb re-called clones with MiXCR. The V and J calls come from TCRdb's annotation, not from the publication. Of approximately 38,000 clones listed, approximately 16% are singletons. These data belong to a study of metastatic and nonmetastatic thyroid tumors. On the study more broadly: Repertoire comparisons spanned blood and tumor or nodule tissue from malignant and benign thyroid patients. Study-level results: Versus benign nodules, malignant thyroid tumors reportedly had significantly higher TCR beta diversity, in blood and tumor.

Patients were all untreated before their thyroid surgery. The sample was blood. This TCR was recovered from a female donor with papillary thyroid cancer or a benign thyroid nodule (not recorded which). Some clones in this sample may be carry-over from other donors' samples. This sequence joins TRBV18 and TRBJ1-3; D remains ambiguous. The CDR3 reads CASSLGSPSGNTIYF. The CDR3 DNA reads as TGTGCCAGCTCACTAGGCAGTCCCTCTGGAAACACCATATATTTT.